The sequence of this T cell receptor beta chain was determined in a study of cytomegalovirus exposure and HLA in healthy donors (dated by TCRdb to between 2016 and 2019). General notes on the study: An earlier analysis of under 600 of the donors reported 250 to 300 Gb of sequence data and roughly 110 million unique TCR beta sequences from 150 million to 200 million T cells. About 300 gigabases of sequencing data and approximately 93 million unique TCR sequences were included in an early release covering around 650 HLA-typed donors. The genetic ancestry cluster associated with self-reported Caucasian donors included 70% to 85% of the roughly 360 genotyped donors. The study aimed to test whether cataloging public T cell receptors could reveal signatures of past pathogen exposure. The study used immunosequencing to profile the T cell repertoires of 670 or so subjects and linked those repertoires to cytomegalovirus serostatus. A separate validation cohort of over a hundred different subjects was used in addition to the 666-subject first cohort. To predict cytomegalovirus infection status, the study combined high-throughput TCR immunosequencing, statistical association of individual TCRs with disease status, and machine learning. A later analysis re-analyzed previously published TCR beta repertoires from hundreds of donors and added high-resolution HLA genotyping to study TCR occurrence patterns. The later analysis used no new phenotypic data to find candidate immune exposures, relying instead on TCR beta sequences and their occurrence across donors. An earlier analysis of 500 to 750 of the donors applied high-throughput TCR beta sequencing to assess whether each TCR beta V gene segment acted as functional or pseudogenic. Alongside the repertoire data, information on donor age, sex, ethnicity and CMV serostatus was compiled. Genome-wide SNP genotypes for about 55% of the roughly 670 donors were used in a later genetic analysis, which treated that subset as a discovery cohort. Every discovery cohort repertoire had been produced on one sequencing platform. HLA typing included class I and class II loci at four-digit resolution. The number of donors typed differed by locus, with roughly 620-630 for A, B, C, DRB1 and DQB1, 522 for DQA1, 600 to 610 for DPA1, and under 490 for DPB1. Roughly 5 DR-DQ haplotypes were handled as single units for association and clustering, since linkage in the cohort was strong. Among some 410 genotyped donors of the cohort, an average of around 240,000 unique TCR beta nucleotide sequences was sequenced per donor, of which roughly 17% were non-productive.

Comment on this clone: It lacks a known antigen. The junction shows a germline mismatch at one end, possibly a read error.

The cohort consisted of more than 650 healthy bone marrow donors. At the time of sampling, every cohort member was nominally healthy, though immune exposures that went unrecorded were likely present. The donor tested CMV seropositive, placing the donor among the 289 seropositive members of the cohort. A peripheral blood sample was collected from each donor, and TCR beta sequencing was performed on peripheral blood mononuclear cells. Genomic DNA was extracted from the blood cell samples with the Qiagen DNeasy Blood Extraction Kit. In the germline V gene, CDR1 corresponds to SGHTA and CDR2 to FQGNSA. Reading from cysteine to phenylalanine, the CDR3 counts 13 amino acids. Only the CDR3 region is kept as DNA, spanning 39 bases read in frame from base 1. Receptors were amplified or captured by the immunoSEQ multiplex PCR assay. The multiplex PCR relied on a mix of 60 forward primers for TCR Vbeta segments and 13 reverse primers for TCR Jbeta segments. The CDR3 region of rearranged TCR beta genes was amplified from genomic DNA by a multiplex PCR assay. The amplified TCR beta libraries were sequenced on the Illumina HiSeq System as 87-base-pair reads. Per the authors' processing: Across the 700 or so repertoires, a later analysis counted around 80 million unique TCR beta chains, roughly 11 million of which were shared by at least two donors. A nearest-neighbor algorithm error-corrected the raw reads and collapsed the reads into unique sequences, merging closely related sequences to remove PCR and sequencing errors. V, D and J gene segments were assigned by aligning CDR3 sequences to IMGT reference sequences. Each retained sequence needed at least a six-nucleotide match to both a V gene segment and a J gene segment. Rearrangements were called productive when the CDR3 lacked stop codons and stayed in frame with V and J; all others were non-productive. Following IMGT convention, CDR3 was defined as the stretch from the second conserved V-encoded cysteine to the conserved J-encoded phenylalanine. The earlier analysis of 587 of the donors excluded sequences that lacked an unambiguous match to a single V gene segment. An earlier analysis of some 500 of the donors classified V segments as functional when productive rearrangements were above 56.7% and as segregating when the standard deviation between donors was above 5%. A statistical classification framework was built for diagnosing cytomegalovirus status from the catalog of TCR beta chain sequences. A later analysis assigned V and J genes by comparing TCR nucleotide sequences with IMGT/GENE-DB human TR gene sequences. Using the TCRdist pipeline, a later analysis assigned CDR3 sequences along with most-parsimonious VDJ recombination scenarios. A later analysis defined each TCR beta chain by its CDR3 amino acid sequence plus V-gene family, and excluded reads lacking a unique V-gene family. As a way to deal with suspected cross-contamination and a sequencing artifact, a later analysis dropped 450 to 700 nucleotide sequences that were highly shared and had low generation probability. In a later analysis, a clonal expansion index for each public chain was calculated from normalized within-repertoire ranks of inferred template counts. A later analysis computed generation probabilities with a VDJ recombination model fitted to out-of-frame rearrangements, and checked the results against IGoR. A later analysis scored TCR-TCR, TCR-HLA and TCR-CMV co-occurrence with hypergeometric tests, applying a repertoire-size bias correction to TCR pairs. In a later analysis, false discovery rates were estimated by permuting HLA or CMV assignments 20 times. A later analysis grouped co-occurring TCRs with DBSCAN, adding TCRdist sequence similarity when clustering within HLA-allele-positive subsets. For co-occurrence clustering, repertoires with fewer than 30,000 or more than 120,000 public chains were excluded, along with 4 to 6 repertoires with anomalous nucleotide sharing. TCRdb limited this immuneACCESS table to in-frame rearrangements with V and J called. A share of clones is missing; checked studies link under half to unresolved V genes, and the rest is unexplained. The V and J calls and clone size are taken from that table; D and trimming were inferred from the DNA. Within this sample are about 43,000 clones, with less than 75% of them counted one time only. Around 12% of the sample goes to the ten largest clones.

The paper as a whole reports these results and caveats: Most TCR sequences were seen in very few donors, while some public TCRs were found in many individuals. The authors suggested that the approach could potentially be extended to other disease states and immunological phenotypes. The cohort was sequenced for TCR beta chains only, and without alpha or paired-chain data the features that could be detected were limited. According to a later analysis, parvovirus B19, influenza, CMV and Epstein-Barr virus appeared linked to several top co-occurrence clusters. A few of the identified cytomegalovirus-associated TCR beta chains were confirmed in vitro to be specific for cytomegalovirus antigens. A further reported finding was that TCR beta sequences accurately predicted the HLA-A and HLA-B alleles for most subjects in the first cohort. Compared with the roughly 700-donor mean, donors in an Asian-associated ancestry cluster had fewer N-insertions in productive TCRs, according to a later genetic analysis. Correlated functional status among segregating V segments might reflect linkage disequilibrium, but an unknown experimental factor could not be ruled out. Most CMV-associated TCR beta chains appeared to be HLA-restricted in a later analysis, and the HLA associations seemed to be driven largely by CMV exposure. A cluster of highly shared sequence variants was judged likely to represent a technical artifact of the sequencing pipeline. About 17 rarely observed V segments, including chromosome 9 orphons, were excluded from the earlier analysis of approximately 500 of the donors because counts were too low. Because HLA typing was missing for some donors at each locus, association tests included only the typed subset. In an earlier analysis of a few hundred of the donors, most TCR beta V segments were observed in productive rearrangements about 87% or about 30% of the time, broadly matching IMGT annotations. The only immune exposure information available for the cohort was CMV serostatus. In a later analysis, HLA-associated TCR beta chains showed more clonal expansion and lower generation probabilities than non-associated chains that were equally common. Specific HLA alleles were associated with 16,951 TCR beta sequences at a false discovery rate of 0.05 in a later analysis. Because the 87-base-pair reads could not distinguish some IMGT-functional V segments, including TRBV6-2 and TRBV6-3, those segments were excluded. In the study, around 150 TCR beta chains were listed as associated with cytomegalovirus. Assigning TCR associations to individual alleles was difficult when HLA alleles, especially DR and DQ, strongly co-occurred. In both the original and validation cohorts, the classifier was reported to diagnose cytomegalovirus status with high specificity and sensitivity. In a later genetic analysis, a missense DCLRE1C variant was associated with V-gene and J-gene trimming of TCR beta chains, and the association was replicated in an independent cohort. The presence/absence analyses assumed that sequencing depth was roughly uniform across donors, and that assumption may not be true. According to a later analysis, TCR association rates differed among HLA loci, with DRB1 alleles showing the most associated TCRs and HLA-C alleles showing the fewest.

The sequenced sample was PBMCs. The clonotype comes from a man between 60 and 75 years old in good health and CMV-seropositive. The V gene is TRBV7-2 and the J gene is TRBJ1-2, with the D gene uncertain. The CDR3 is CASSLALNYGYTF. The DNA reads TGTGCCAGCAGCCTAGCACTTAACTATGGCTACACCTTC.